These 10 T cell receptor beta chains originate from one sample sequenced in a study of shared clonotypes between healthy human individuals (dated by TCRdb to 2019 to 2021). Library generation was performed with the immunoSEQ multiplex PCR assay. In its TCRdb copy, this immuneACCESS table keeps in-frame sequences only and misses some clones. Where compared with another copy, unresolved V genes explain less than half of these, and the others have no known cause. Recorded for this sample are 900,000 to 1,200,000 clones; roughly 74% of them occurred a single time. 0.6% to 0.7% of the sample rests with the top ten. Sequences were obtained from memory CD4+ T cells from PBMCs. The meaning of the sample's cell subset or site label: CD45RA-negative fraction. These receptor sequences come from a man younger than 30 in good health. Some clones in this sample may be carry-over from other donors' samples.

The V gene is TRBV11-1, the J gene TRBJ2-7, with D perhaps TRBD2 (6 bases). Germline V gene data show CDR1 as SGHAT and CDR2 as FQDESV (reference sequence). The CDR3 spans 15 residues. V gave up 5 bases and J gave up 5 bases, with 19 bases separating them. The CDR3 sequence: CASSHRSGGTDEQYF. The CDR3 DNA reads as TGTGCCAGCAGCCATCGCAGCGGCGGGACCGACGAGCAGTACTTC.

Worth noting for this clone: Other DNA sequences from this sample encode an identical CDR3 as well. The chain combines TRBV5-4 with TRBJ2-3, with no clear D. Germline V gene lookup returns CDR1 SGHNT and CDR2 YYREEE (reference sequence). The CDR3 sequence is 12 residues long. The germline V and J ends were trimmed by 0 bases and 6 bases, with 5 bases remaining between them. This CDR3 is CASSLESDTQYF. The CDR3 bases are TGTGCCAGCAGCTTGGAATCTGATACGCAGTATTTT.

The V and J genes are TRBV10-3 and TRBJ2-5; no reliable D call. The CDR3 totals 13 residues. The V end lost 3 bases, the J end lost 5 bases, and 10 bases lay between the germline ends. CDR1 ENHRY and CDR2 SYGVKD come from the germline V gene. The CDR3 sequence: CAISDSFRETQYF. The CDR3 bases are TGTGCCATCAGTGACAGTTTCCGGGAGACCCAGTACTTC.

This clone was counted a single time. The sample contains more than one DNA sequence encoding this CDR3. The chain is built from TRBV11-3 and TRBJ2-5; the D gene is possibly TRBD1 (6 bases). Trimming took off 4 bases at V and 3 bases at J, with 9 bases between the two ends. Germline CDR1 is SGHNT and CDR2 is YENEEA. This CDR3 is 13 amino acids long. The CDR3, as DNA: TGTGCCAGCAGCTCGACAGGAAAAGAGACCCAGTACTTC. This translates into CASSSTGKETQYF.

The chain joins TRBV11-2 to TRBJ2-5; possibly TRBD2 for D (6 bases). The germline gives CDR1 SGHAT, CDR2 FQNNGV. V lost 1 base to trimming and J lost 0 bases, with 6 bases between them. This CDR3 comprises 14 residues. Here the CDR3 DNA reads TGTGCCAGCAGCTTAGGCGGGGACCAAGAGACCCAGTACTTC. It codes for CASSLGGDQETQYF.

This chain links TRBV7-2 with TRBJ2-1; D remains unclear. Germline V gives CDR1 SGHTA, CDR2 FQGNSA. There are 14 residues in the CDR3. V lost 2 bases to trimming and J lost 7 bases, with 12 bases between them. The CDR3 nucleotides read TGTGCCAGCAGCTTATCTGTCTTTTCGAATGAGCAGTTCTTC. This codes for CASSLSVFSNEQFF.

The rearrangement joins TRBV4-1 to TRBJ1-1, with no clear D. CDR3 length: 14 amino acids. Trimming took off 2 bases at V and 0 bases at J, with 7 bases between the two ends. Germline values: CDR1 MGHRA, CDR2 YSYEKL. The DNA for the CDR3 is TGCGCCAGCAGCCAACGTGTGTTGAACACTGAAGCTTTCTTT. It yields the protein CASSQRVLNTEAFF.

The chain uses TRBV2 and TRBJ1-2; D gene ambiguous. With 7 bases removed from V and 4 bases from J, the gap between germline ends came to 16 bases. The germline V gene encodes CDR1 SNHLY and CDR2 FYNNEI. This CDR3 region has 14 residues. Here the CDR3 DNA reads TGTGCCAGCAAACGACCGGGGTTGGGCTATGGCTACACCTTC. Its protein is CASKRPGLGYGYTF.

The chain uses TRBV5-5 and TRBJ2-1; D is ambiguous. Germline V CDR1 and CDR2: SGHKS, YYEKEE (reference sequence). The V gene lost 4 bases and the J gene lost 2 bases, with 4 bases spanning the gap. The CDR3 covers 12 residues. The CDR3: CASSAPYNEQFF. The CDR3 DNA reads TGTGCCAGCAGCGCACCCTACAATGAGCAGTTCTTC. The variable domain in full, completed from reference TRBV5-5 and TRBJ2-1, reads DAGVTQSPTHLIKTRGQQVTLRCSPISGHKSVSWYQQVLGQGPQFIFQYYEKEERGRGNFPDRFSARQFPNYSSELNVNALLLGDSALYLCASSAPYNEQFFGPGTRLTVL.

The gene calls are TRBV28 and TRBJ2-7, with D perhaps matching TRBD1 (5 bases). The V gene's germline CDR1 is MDHEN and CDR2 SYDVKM. Deletions cut 5 bases from V and 6 bases from J, with 20 bases between. This CDR3 contains 15 residues. Here the CDR3 reads CASSPPRNSGREQYF. DNA of the CDR3: TGTGCCAGCAGTCCGCCCCGAAATTCAGGGCGCGAGCAGTACTTC.